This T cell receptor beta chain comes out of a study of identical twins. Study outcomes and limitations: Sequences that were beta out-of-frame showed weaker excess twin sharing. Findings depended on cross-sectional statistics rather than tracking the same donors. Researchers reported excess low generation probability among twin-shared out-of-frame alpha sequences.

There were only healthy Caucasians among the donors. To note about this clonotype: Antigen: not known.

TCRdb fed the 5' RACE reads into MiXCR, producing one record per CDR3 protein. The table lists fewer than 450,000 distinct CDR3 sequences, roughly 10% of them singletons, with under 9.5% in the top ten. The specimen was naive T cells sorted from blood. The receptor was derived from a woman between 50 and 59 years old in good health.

The CDR3 nucleotides are TGTGCCAGCAGCCATAGCGTAGGTCGGGACGGTGAAGCTTTCTTT. Its translation is CASSHSVGRDGEAFF. The chain combines TRBV7-9 with TRBJ1-1, with D perhaps TRBD1 (5 bases). Germline V lookup: CDR1 SEHNR, CDR2 FQNEAQ (reference sequence). The ends were cut back, 5 bases at V and 7 bases at J, with 20 bases in the middle. The CDR3 is 15 amino acids.